This TCR beta chain was retrieved from a study of T cell repertoires in cytomegalovirus infection. Study details: Selected CMV epitopes included recently identified HLA-C-restricted ones as well as well-studied HLA-B-restricted ones. Signatures in public TCR beta sequences pointed to both CMV infection and matching HLA type.

TCRdb passed the reads through MiXCR, listing each CDR3 protein once. The sample lists some 920,000 distinct CDR3 sequences; 31% were seen once. The V gene end was trimmed by 6 bases and the J gene end by 1 base; junction bases not matched to a gene: 7. From germline, CDR1 is SEHNR and CDR2 FQNEAQ (reference sequence). There are 15 residues in the CDR3. This clonotype was detected a few times. Its matching antigen is unknown. Study-wide results and limits: CMV-specific TCR beta clonotypes restricted by HLA-C dominated the ex vivo response.

Specimen: cultured CD8+ T cells from PBMCs, collected from culture after CMV antigen stimulation. The sequence derives from a human donor in good health (CMV status not recorded). Some clones in this sample may be carry-over from other donors' samples. The chain joins TRBV7-9 to TRBJ2-5; the match to TRBD1 covers 8 bases. CDR3 coding DNA: TGTGCCAGCAGATCCGGGACAGGAATCCAAGAGACCCAGTACTTC. It yields the protein CASRSGTGIQETQYF.